The clone carrying this TCR beta chain was seen just once. Its specificity is not known. The data originate from a study of T cell repertoires in cytomegalovirus infection. In the study overall: As its CMV epitopes, the study selected recently identified HLA-C-restricted and well-studied HLA-B-restricted targets. In public TCR beta signatures, there were indications of both CMV infection and matching HLA type.

TCRdb used MiXCR to reprocess the reads, holding one entry per CDR3 protein. Among about 55,000 distinct CDR3 sequences listed, roughly a fifth were seen once. This CDR3 spans 16 amino acids. In germline, CDR1 is MNHNS, CDR2 SASEGT. Unmatched junction bases numbered 8, after V lost 0 bases and J lost 3 bases. Overall study results and limits: Adding up the frequency of public TCR beta families identified people who carried CMV plus the relevant HLA. HLA-C-restricted CMV clonotypes gave the most frequent clonotype in two of eight donors.

The source material was CD8+ T cells from cultured PBMCs, sampled from culture after CMV antigen stimulation. This TCR derives from a human donor in good health (CMV status not recorded). Some clones in this sample may be carry-over from other donors' samples. This chain joins TRBV6-1 and TRBJ2-7; 7 positions agree with TRBD2. The CDR3 region has the DNA TGTGCCAGCAGTGAAGCGCGGGGGACGGAAATCTACGAGCAGTACTTC. Protein sequence: CASSEARGTEIYEQYF.